Presented here are 20 T cell receptor beta chains from one specimen sequenced in a study of cytomegalovirus exposure and HLA in healthy donors. Researchers ran the PCR with 60 Vbeta and 13 Jbeta primers. Method: immunoSEQ multiplex PCR; TCRdb's copy keeps in-frame clones and lacks some. The data contain approximately 33,000 clones, 53% of them singletons. Sequencing was carried out using PBMCs. All receptors derive from a woman in her thirties or forties in good health and CMV-seropositive.

The genes are TRBV5-1 and TRBJ1-3; D is unclear. The CDR3 is 15 amino acids. Germline V gene lookup returns CDR1 SGHRS and CDR2 YFSETQ. V was trimmed by 3 bases and J by 1 base, leaving 11 bases between them. CDR3 sequence reads: CASSSTPGSGNTIYF. CDR3 nucleotide sequence: TGCGCCAGCAGCTCGACTCCGGGGTCTGGAAACACCATATATTTT.

V usage is TRBV10-2 and J usage is TRBJ2-1, with TRBD1 identical over 8 bases. Trimming removed 4 bases from V and 2 bases from J; junction bases left unmatched: 1. Looked up from germline, CDR1 is WSHSY and CDR2 is SAAADI. The CDR3 totals 14 residues. This chain's CDR3 is CASSVTGAYNEQFF. The CDR3 DNA is TGCGCCAGCAGTGTGACAGGGGCCTACAATGAGCAGTTCTTC.

The rearrangement uses TRBV11-2 and TRBJ2-6; tentative D call: TRBD1 (5 bases). The CDR3 length is 15 residues. Per germline, CDR1 SGHAT and CDR2 FQNNGV. Trimming cost V 4 bases and J 2 bases, with 9 bases left between them. The CDR3 reads CASSSKGTGANVLTF. CDR3 in DNA: TGTGCCAGCAGCTCGAAGGGGACTGGGGCCAACGTCCTGACTTTC.

This chain joins TRBV11-2 and TRBJ2-3; 12 positions agree with TRBD2. Looked up from germline, CDR1 is SGHAT and CDR2 is FQNNGV. The CDR3 runs to 19 residues. After removal of 5 bases from V and 0 bases from J, the junction contained 12 bases not matched to a gene. CDR3 in amino acids: CASSGWTSGVVSSTDTQYF. Written as DNA, the CDR3 is TGTGCCAGCAGCGGCTGGACTAGCGGGGTTGTTTCTAGCACAGATACGCAGTATTTT. The full variable domain, in which reference TRBV11-2 and TRBJ2-3 provide the parts outside the CDR3, is EAGVAQSPRYKIIEKRQSVAFWCNPISGHATLYWYQQILGQGPKLLIQFQNNGVVDDSQLPKDRFSAERLKGVDSTLKIQPAKLEDSAVYLCASSGWTSGVVSSTDTQYFGPGTRLTVL.

As DNA, the CDR3 is TGTGCCAGCAGCTTAGTCCGGATAGCGGGGGGGAACACCGGGGAGCTGTTTTTT. Translated, it gives CASSLVRIAGGNTGELFF. The chain joins TRBV11-2 to TRBJ2-2, with 10 bases identical to TRBD2. CDR1 SGHAT and CDR2 FQNNGV come from the germline V gene. Trimming took 1 base from V and 1 from J; bases not matched to a gene: 6. CDR3 length: 18 residues.

The chain uses TRBV4-3 and TRBJ2-3; tentatively, D is TRBD2 (5 bases). Germline V lookup: CDR1 LGHNA, CDR2 YSLEER. Trimming left V 1 base short and J 0 bases short, with 17 bases between. The CDR3 contains 18 residues. The CDR3 spells CASSQAGMGSSSTDTQYF. CDR3 sequence (DNA): TGCGCCAGCAGCCAAGCCGGGATGGGGAGCTCTAGCACAGATACGCAGTATTTT.

This clone occurred a few times. The rearrangement links TRBV2 to TRBJ1-2, with D unresolved. This CDR3 spans 8 amino acids. Trimming cost V 6 bases and J 14 bases, with 7 bases left between them. Germline V gene sequence: CDR1 SNHLY, CDR2 FYNNEI. CDR3 sequence (DNA): TGTGCCAGCAGCCATTCAACCTTC. The encoded protein is CASSHSTF.

J is TRBJ2-2 and V is TRBV4-1, with TRBD1 matching over 11 bases. Germline V lookup: CDR1 MGHRA, CDR2 YSYEKL. V shed 1 base and J 7 bases; nucleotides not matched to a gene: 11. The CDR3 length is 18 residues. The chain's CDR3 is CASSQVTGTGGFHGELFF. As DNA, the CDR3 is TGCGCCAGCAGCCAAGTAACCGGGACAGGGGGATTCCACGGGGAGCTGTTTTTT.

The rearrangement joins TRBV29-1 to TRBJ1-2; TRBD1 matches 8 bases. Germline-derived CDR1 and CDR2 are SQVTM and ANQGSEA. With V trimmed by 3 bases and J by 3 bases, 0 bases remained unmatched. This CDR3 is 12 amino acids long. The CDR3 DNA sequence: TGCAGCGTTGAGACAGGGGACTATGGCTACACCTTC. This encodes CSVETGDYGYTF.

The J gene is TRBJ2-3, the V gene TRBV10-3; tentative D call: TRBD1 (5 bases). The length of the CDR3 is 13 residues. Germline CDR1 is ENHRY and CDR2 is SYGVKD. Trimming stripped 7 bases from V and 2 bases from J, with 10 bases between. Written as DNA, the CDR3 is TGTGCCATCAAAAGGGGCAACACAGATACGCAGTATTTT. This gives the protein CAIKRGNTDTQYF.

The chain carries TRBV19 and TRBJ1-1; D is unresolved. The germline gives CDR1 LNHDA, CDR2 SQIVND (reference sequence). CDR3 length: 13 amino acids. The germline V and J ends were trimmed by 5 bases and 0 bases, with 7 bases remaining between them. The CDR3 DNA is TGTGCCAGTAGTCCCCAAATGAACACTGAAGCTTTCTTT. Protein product: CASSPQMNTEAFF.

The rearrangement uses TRBV7-9 and TRBJ2-3; the D gene is possibly TRBD1 (5 bases). This CDR3 has 17 amino acids. Trimming took 5 bases from V and 1 from J, leaving 19 bases between them. Germline lookup yields CDR1 SEHNR and CDR2 FQNEAQ (reference sequence). The CDR3 DNA sequence: TGTGCCAGCAGCCCACGGCAGGGATCCAATCGCACAGATACGCAGTATTTT. Amino acids: CASSPRQGSNRTDTQYF.

V usage is TRBV5-1 and J usage is TRBJ2-5, with a tentative D call TRBD2 (7 bases). Trimming removed 6 bases at V and 5 bases at J, with 14 bases between. Germline V gene sequence: CDR1 SGHRS, CDR2 YFSETQ. This CDR3 comprises 13 residues. This CDR3 is CASTGGAWETQYF. CDR3 nucleotides: TGCGCCAGCACGGGGGGCGCATGGGAGACCCAGTACTTC.

The chain links TRBV18 to TRBJ2-5; TRBD1 agrees at 9 bases. The CDR3 runs 15 residues. The germline V gene has CDR1 KGHSH and CDR2 LQKENI. With 2 bases clipped from V and 1 base from J, the junction kept 2 bases outside the gene matches. The chain's CDR3 is CASSPTDRGQETQYF. In DNA, the CDR3 is TGTGCCAGCTCACCAACGGACAGGGGCCAAGAGACCCAGTACTTC.

The CDR3 coding sequence is TGTGCCAGCAGACCTTTGGCGACGACTTACAATGAGCAGTTCTTC. Translated, it gives CASRPLATTYNEQFF. The V and J genes are TRBV25-1 and TRBJ2-1; D not resolved. V was pared by 6 bases and J by 4 bases, with 16 bases between. CDR1 is MGHDK and CDR2 is SYGVNS in the germline V gene. This CDR3 comprises 15 residues.

The rearrangement uses TRBV29-1 and TRBJ2-7, with 11 bases lining up with TRBD1. The CDR3 covers 14 residues. V was pared by 6 bases and J by 4 bases, with 8 bases of the junction left unmatched. Germline-derived CDR1 and CDR2 are SQVTM and ANQGSEA. In nucleotides, the CDR3 is TGCAGCGTCCTGACGGGGACAGGGGGATACGAGCAGTACTTC. Translating gives CSVLTGTGGYEQYF.

This clone appeared once. This chain uses TRBV19 with TRBJ2-7; weak D call: TRBD1 (6 bases). The germline gives CDR1 LNHDA, CDR2 SQIVND (reference sequence). V was cut by 5 bases and J by 6 bases, with 14 bases left in between. The CDR3 length is 13 residues. CDR3 in amino acids: CASSDRTAREQYF. In nucleotides, the CDR3 is TGTGCCAGTAGTGACAGGACAGCGCGCGAGCAGTACTTC.

In its sample, this clone was seen once. The CDR3 DNA follows: TGTGCCAGCAGCCACTTAGTCCAGGGGGCTAGAGAGACCCAGTACTTC. It specifies CASSHLVQGARETQYF. The chain recombines TRBV7-8 with TRBJ2-5; 8 positions match TRBD1. The V and J ends lost 5 bases and 4 bases, in that order; junction bases with no gene match: 12. CDR1 and CDR2 (germline): SGHVS, FQNEAQ. The CDR3 totals 16 residues.

The chain links TRBV7-3 to TRBJ2-7; TRBD1 aligns across 7 bases. This CDR3 has 14 residues. Germline V CDR1 and CDR2: SGHTA, FQGTGA. V lost 1 base to trimming and J lost 4 bases; unmatched junction nucleotides: 4. CDR3 region: CASSLKGGRYEQYF. The CDR3 bases are TGTGCCAGCAGCTTAAAAGGGGGCAGATACGAGCAGTACTTC.

As concerns this clone: A much larger clone lies one base from this, so it may be a read error. This chain links TRBV28 with TRBJ1-4, with a possible D match to TRBD1 (6 bases). CDR1 MDHEN and CDR2 SYDVKM come from the germline V gene. The CDR3 is made up of 14 amino acids. Trimming left V 3 bases short and J 8 bases short, with 13 bases between. In nucleotides, the CDR3 is TGTGCCAGCAGTTTGGAGACAGGAAGGGAAAAACTGTTTTTT. Protein: CASSLETGREKLFF.